The clone carrying this T cell receptor (beta chain) was seen a few times. The sample is drawn from a study of blood T cell repertoires in COVID-19. Across the study: Specimens from acute and convalescent COVID-19 originated in the United States, Italy and Spain. T cells, B-cell-depleted T cells, or PBMCs supplied cDNA or gDNA.

Germline-derived CDR1 and CDR2 are SQVTM and ANQGSEA. Trimming removed 6 bases from V and 3 bases from J, with 14 bases in between. The CDR3 has 13 residues. Source study methods: From reference gene primer amplification, estimates of nucleated cell counts were derived. The data were produced by immunoSEQ multiplex PCR, yet TCRdb's version contains in-frame clones alone and is incomplete. V and J calls plus clone size are reproduced from that table; the DNA served to infer D and trimming. The sample lists roughly 430,000 clones, 70% to 90% occurring once. The chain employs TRBV29-1 and TRBJ1-2, with D maybe TRBD1 (5 bases). The TCR was taken from a woman between 40 and 55 years old with acute COVID-19. Source material: PBMCs or T cells enriched from blood (not recorded which). CDR3 region: CSVLGEGHYGYTF. In DNA, the CDR3 is TGCAGCGTCCTGGGGGAGGGTCACTATGGCTACACCTTC. The complete variable domain, with remaining parts taken from reference TRBV29-1 and TRBJ1-2, reads SAVISQKPSRDICQRGTSLTIQCQVDSQVTMMFWYRQQPGQSLTLIATANQGSEATYESGFVIDKFPISRPNLTFSTLTVSNMSPEDSSIYLCSVLGEGHYGYTFGSGTRLTVV.